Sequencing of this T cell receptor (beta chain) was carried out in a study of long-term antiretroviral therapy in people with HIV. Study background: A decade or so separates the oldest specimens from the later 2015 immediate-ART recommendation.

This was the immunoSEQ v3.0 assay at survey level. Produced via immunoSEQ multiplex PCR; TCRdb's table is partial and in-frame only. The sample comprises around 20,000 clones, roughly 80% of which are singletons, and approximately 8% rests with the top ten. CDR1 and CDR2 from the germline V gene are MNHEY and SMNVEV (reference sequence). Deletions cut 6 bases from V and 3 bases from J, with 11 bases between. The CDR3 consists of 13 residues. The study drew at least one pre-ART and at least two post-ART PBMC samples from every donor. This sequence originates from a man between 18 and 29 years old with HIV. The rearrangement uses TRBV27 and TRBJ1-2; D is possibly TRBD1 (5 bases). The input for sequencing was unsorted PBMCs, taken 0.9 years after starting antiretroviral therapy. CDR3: CASSPQGDYGYTF. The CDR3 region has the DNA TGTGCCAGCAGCCCTCAAGGGGACTATGGCTACACCTTC.